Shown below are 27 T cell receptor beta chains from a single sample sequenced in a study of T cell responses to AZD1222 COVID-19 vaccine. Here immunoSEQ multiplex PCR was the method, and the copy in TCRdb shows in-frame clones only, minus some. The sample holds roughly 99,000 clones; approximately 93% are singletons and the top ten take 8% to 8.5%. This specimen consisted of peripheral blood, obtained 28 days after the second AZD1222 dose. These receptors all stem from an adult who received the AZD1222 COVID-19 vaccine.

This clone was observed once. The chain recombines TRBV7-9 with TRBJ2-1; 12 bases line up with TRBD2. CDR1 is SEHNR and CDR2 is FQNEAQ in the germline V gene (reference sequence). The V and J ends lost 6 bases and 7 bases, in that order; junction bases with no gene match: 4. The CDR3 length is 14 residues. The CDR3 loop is CASRGLAGRNEQFF. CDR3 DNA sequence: TGTGCCAGCAGAGGACTAGCGGGACGAAATGAGCAGTTCTTC.

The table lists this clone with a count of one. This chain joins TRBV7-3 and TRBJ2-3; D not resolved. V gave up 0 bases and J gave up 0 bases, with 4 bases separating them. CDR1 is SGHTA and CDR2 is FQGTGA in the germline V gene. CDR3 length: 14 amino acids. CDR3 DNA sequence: TGTGCCAGCAGCTTAACGTTAAGCACAGATACGCAGTATTTT. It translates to CASSLTLSTDTQYF. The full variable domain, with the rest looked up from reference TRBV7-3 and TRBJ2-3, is GAGVSQTPSNKVTEKGKYVELRCDPISGHTALYWYRQSLGQGPEFLIYFQGTGAADDSGLPNDRFFAVRPEGSVSTLKIQRTERGDSAVYLCASSLTLSTDTQYFGPGTRLTVL.

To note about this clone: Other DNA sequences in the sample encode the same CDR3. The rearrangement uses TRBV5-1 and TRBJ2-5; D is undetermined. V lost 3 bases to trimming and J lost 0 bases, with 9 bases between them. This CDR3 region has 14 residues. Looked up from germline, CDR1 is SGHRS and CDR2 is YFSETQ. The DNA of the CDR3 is TGCGCCAGCAGCTCCCGCACACACCAAGAGACCCAGTACTTC. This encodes CASSSRTHQETQYF.

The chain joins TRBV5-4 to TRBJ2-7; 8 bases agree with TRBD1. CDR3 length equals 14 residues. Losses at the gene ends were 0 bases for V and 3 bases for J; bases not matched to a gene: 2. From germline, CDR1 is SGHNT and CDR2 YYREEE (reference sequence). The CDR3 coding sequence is TGTGCCAGCAGCTTGGCAGGGGGCGACTACGAGCAGTACTTC. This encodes CASSLAGGDYEQYF.

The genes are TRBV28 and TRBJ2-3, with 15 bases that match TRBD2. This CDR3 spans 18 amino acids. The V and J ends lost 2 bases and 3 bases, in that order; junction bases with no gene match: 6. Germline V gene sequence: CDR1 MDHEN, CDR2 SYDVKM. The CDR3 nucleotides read TGTGCCAGCAGTTTACCGGGACTAGCGGGAGGACGGACAGATACGCAGTATTTT. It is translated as CASSLPGLAGGRTDTQYF. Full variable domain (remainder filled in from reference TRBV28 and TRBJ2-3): DVKVTQSSRYLVKRTGEKVFLECVQDMDHENMFWYRQDPGLGLRLIYFSYDVKMKEKGDIPEGYSVSREKKERFSLILESASTNQTSMYLCASSLPGLAGGRTDTQYFGPGTRLTVL.

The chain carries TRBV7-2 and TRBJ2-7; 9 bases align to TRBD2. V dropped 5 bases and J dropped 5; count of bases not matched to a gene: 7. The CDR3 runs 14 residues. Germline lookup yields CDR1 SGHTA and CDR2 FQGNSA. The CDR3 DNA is TGTGCCAGCAGCCGTAGCGGGAGTCACCACGAGCAGTACTTC. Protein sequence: CASSRSGSHHEQYF.

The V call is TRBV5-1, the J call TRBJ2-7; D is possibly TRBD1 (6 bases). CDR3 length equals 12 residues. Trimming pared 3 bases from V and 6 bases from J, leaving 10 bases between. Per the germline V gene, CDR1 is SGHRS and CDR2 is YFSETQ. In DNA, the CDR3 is TGCGCCAGCAGCTCGCAACAGGGCGAGCAGTACTTC. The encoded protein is CASSSQQGEQYF.

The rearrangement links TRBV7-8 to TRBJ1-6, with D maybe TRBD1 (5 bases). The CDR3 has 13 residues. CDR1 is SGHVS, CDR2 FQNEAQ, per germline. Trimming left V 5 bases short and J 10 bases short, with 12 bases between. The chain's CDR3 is CASSNPGRSPLHF. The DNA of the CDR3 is TGTGCCAGCAGCAATCCAGGGAGATCACCCCTCCACTTT.

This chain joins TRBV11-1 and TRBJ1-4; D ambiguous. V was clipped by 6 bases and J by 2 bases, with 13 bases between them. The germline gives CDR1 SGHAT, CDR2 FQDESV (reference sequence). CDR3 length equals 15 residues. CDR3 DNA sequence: TGTGCCAGCAGTCCCAGTGGGAGGACTAATGAAAAACTGTTTTTT. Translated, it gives CASSPSGRTNEKLFF.

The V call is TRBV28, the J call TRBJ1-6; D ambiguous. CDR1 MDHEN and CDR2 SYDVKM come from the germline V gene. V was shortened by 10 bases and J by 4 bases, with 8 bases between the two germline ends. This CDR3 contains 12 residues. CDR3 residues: CATQGYNSPLHF. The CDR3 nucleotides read TGTGCCACCCAAGGGTATAATTCACCCCTCCACTTT.

CDR3 sequence (DNA): TGTGCCAGCAGTATAAACTCCGGGACACTTACAGATACGCAGTATTTT. Its protein product is CASSINSGTLTDTQYF. This sequence joins TRBV27 and TRBJ2-3; D perhaps matches TRBD1 (6 bases). The germline V and J ends were trimmed by 5 bases and 3 bases, with 18 bases remaining between them. The CDR3 totals 16 residues. Germline-derived CDR1 and CDR2 are MNHEY and SMNVEV (reference sequence).

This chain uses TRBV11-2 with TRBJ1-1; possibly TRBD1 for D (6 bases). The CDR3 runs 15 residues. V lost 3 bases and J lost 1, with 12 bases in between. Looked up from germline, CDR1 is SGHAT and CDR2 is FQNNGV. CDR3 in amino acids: CASSLSGGGNTEAFF. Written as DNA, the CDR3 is TGTGCCAGCAGCTTGTCGGGAGGGGGGAACACTGAAGCTTTCTTT.

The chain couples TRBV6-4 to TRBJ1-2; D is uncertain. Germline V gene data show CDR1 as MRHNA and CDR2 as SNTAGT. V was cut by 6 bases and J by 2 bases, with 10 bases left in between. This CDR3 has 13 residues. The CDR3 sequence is CASRQDGNYGYTF. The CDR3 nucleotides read TGTGCCAGCAGGCAAGATGGGAACTATGGCTACACCTTC.

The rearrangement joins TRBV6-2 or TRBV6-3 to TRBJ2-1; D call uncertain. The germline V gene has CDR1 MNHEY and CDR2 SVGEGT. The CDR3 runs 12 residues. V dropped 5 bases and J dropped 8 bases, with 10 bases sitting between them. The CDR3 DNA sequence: TGTGCCAGCAGTGGCCCGGCAGATGAGCAGTTCTTC. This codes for CASSGPADEQFF.

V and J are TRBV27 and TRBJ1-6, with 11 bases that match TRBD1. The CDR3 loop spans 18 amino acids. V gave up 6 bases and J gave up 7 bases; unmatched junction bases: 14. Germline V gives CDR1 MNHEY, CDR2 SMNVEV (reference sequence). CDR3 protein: CASSSSRTGGPWNSPLHF. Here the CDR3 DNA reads TGTGCCAGCAGCAGTTCTAGGACAGGGGGCCCCTGGAATTCACCCCTCCACTTT.

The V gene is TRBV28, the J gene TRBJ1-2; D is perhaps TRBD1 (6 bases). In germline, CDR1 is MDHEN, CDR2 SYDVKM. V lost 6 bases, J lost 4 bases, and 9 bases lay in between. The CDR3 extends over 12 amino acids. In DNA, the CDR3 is TGTGCCAGCAGGGACAGCGTCTATGGCTACACCTTC. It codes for CASRDSVYGYTF.

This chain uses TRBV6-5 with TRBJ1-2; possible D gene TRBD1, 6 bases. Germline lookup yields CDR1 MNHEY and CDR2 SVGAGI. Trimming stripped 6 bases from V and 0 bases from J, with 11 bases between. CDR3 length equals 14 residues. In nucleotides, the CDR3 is TGTGCCAGCAGCCGGACAGACGCTAACTATGGCTACACCTTC. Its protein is CASSRTDANYGYTF.

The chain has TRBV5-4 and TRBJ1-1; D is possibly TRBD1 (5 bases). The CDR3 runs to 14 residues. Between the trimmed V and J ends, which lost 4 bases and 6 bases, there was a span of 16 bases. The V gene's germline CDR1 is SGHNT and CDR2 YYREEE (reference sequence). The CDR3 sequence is CASSLDQGTAEAFF. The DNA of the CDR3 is TGTGCCAGCAGCCTCGACCAGGGTACCGCTGAAGCTTTCTTT.

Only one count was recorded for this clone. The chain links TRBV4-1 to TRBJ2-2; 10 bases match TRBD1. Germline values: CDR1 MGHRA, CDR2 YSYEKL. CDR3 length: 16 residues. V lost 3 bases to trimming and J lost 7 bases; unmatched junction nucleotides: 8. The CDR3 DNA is TGCGCCAGCAGCCATCCGGGACAGGGGACGATCGGGGAGCTGTTTTTT. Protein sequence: CASSHPGQGTIGELFF.

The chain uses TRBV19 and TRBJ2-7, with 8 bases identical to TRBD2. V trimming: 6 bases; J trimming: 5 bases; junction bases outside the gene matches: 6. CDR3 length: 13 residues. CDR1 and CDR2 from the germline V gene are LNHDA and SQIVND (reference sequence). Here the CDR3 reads CASRSGSYHEQYF. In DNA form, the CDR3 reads TGTGCCAGTAGAAGCGGGAGTTATCACGAGCAGTACTTC.

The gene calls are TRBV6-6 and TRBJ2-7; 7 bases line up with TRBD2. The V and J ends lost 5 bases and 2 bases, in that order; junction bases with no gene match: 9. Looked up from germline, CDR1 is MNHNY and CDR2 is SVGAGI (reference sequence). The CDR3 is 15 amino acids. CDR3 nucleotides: TGTGCCAGCAGTCCCACCGCCGGGACTACCTACGAGCAGTACTTC. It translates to CASSPTAGTTYEQYF.

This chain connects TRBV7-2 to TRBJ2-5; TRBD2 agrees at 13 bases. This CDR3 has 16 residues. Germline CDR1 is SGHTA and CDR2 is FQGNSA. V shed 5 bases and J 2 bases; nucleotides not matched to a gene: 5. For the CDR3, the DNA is TGTGCCAGCAGCCCCAGACTAGCGGGAGGACAAGAGACCCAGTACTTC. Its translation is CASSPRLAGGQETQYF. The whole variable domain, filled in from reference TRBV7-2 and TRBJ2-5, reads GAGVSQSPSNKVTEKGKDVELRCDPISGHTALYWYRQSLGQGLEFLIYFQGNSAPDKSGLPSDRFSAERTGGSVSTLTIQRTQQEDSAVYLCASSPRLAGGQETQYFGPGTRLLVL.

CDR3: CASSLDPASSSYNEQFF. DNA of the CDR3: TGCGCCAGCAGCTTGGACCCAGCGAGTAGCTCCTACAATGAGCAGTTCTTC. This rearrangement joins TRBV5-1 to TRBJ2-1, with D uncertain. The CDR3 consists of 17 residues. Trimming removed 0 bases from V and 0 bases from J, with 13 bases in between. Germline-derived CDR1 and CDR2 are SGHRS and YFSETQ.

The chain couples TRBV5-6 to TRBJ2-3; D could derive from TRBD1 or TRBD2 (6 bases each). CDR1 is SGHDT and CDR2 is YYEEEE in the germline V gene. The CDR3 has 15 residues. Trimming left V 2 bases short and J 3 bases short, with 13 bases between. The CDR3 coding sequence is TGTGCCAGCAGCTTACGGCAGGGGAGGACAGATACGCAGTATTTT. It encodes CASSLRQGRTDTQYF.

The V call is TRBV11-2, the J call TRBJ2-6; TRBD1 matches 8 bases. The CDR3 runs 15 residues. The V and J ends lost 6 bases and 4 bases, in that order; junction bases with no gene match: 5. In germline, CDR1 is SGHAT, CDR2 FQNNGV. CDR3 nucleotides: TGTGCCAGCAGTTCTCAGGGGGCCGGGGCCAACGTCCTGACTTTC. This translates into CASSSQGAGANVLTF.

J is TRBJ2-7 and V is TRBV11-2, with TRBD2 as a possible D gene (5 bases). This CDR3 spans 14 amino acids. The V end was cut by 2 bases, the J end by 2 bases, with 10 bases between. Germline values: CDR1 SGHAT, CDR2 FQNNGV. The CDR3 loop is CASSLRGPPYEQYF. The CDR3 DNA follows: TGTGCCAGCAGCTTAAGAGGGCCACCCTACGAGCAGTACTTC.

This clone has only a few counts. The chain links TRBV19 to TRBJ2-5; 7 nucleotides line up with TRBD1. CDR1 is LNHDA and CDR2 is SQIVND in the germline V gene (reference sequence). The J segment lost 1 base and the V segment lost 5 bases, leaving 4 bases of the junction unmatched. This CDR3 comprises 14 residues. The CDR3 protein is CASSVRGIQETQYF. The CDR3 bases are TGTGCCAGTAGTGTCAGGGGGATCCAAGAGACCCAGTACTTC.